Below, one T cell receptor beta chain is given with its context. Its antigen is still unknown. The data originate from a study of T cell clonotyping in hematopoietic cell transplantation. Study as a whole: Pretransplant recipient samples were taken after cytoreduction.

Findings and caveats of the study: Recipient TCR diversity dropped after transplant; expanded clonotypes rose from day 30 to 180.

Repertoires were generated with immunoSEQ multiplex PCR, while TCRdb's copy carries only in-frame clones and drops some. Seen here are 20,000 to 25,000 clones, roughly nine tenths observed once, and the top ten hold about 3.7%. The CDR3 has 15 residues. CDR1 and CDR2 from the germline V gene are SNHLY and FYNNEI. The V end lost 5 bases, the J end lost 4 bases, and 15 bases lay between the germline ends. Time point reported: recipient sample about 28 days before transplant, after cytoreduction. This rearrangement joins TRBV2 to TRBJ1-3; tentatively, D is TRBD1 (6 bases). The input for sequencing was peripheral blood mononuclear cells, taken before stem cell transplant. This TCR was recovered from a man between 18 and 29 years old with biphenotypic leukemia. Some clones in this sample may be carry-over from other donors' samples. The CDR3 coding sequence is TGTGCCAGCAGTCTACAGGGTTCTAACGGAAACACCATATATTTT. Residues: CASSLQGSNGNTIYF.